A single sample is the source of the 27 T cell receptor beta chains below, sequenced in a study of blood T cell repertoires in COVID-19. The repertoire was sequenced with immunoSEQ multiplex PCR; TCRdb's copy has only in-frame clones and lacks some. The table shows more than 15,000 clones, with less than 95% occurring only once. What was sequenced was peripheral blood. The receptors here all came from a human donor in a cohort sampled during active COVID-19.

This clone appeared a single time. The rearrangement uses TRBV19 and TRBJ2-3, with D unresolved. CDR1 LNHDA and CDR2 SQIVND come from the germline V gene (reference sequence). This CDR3 has 12 residues. The germline V and J ends were trimmed by 7 bases and 2 bases, with 7 bases remaining between them. The CDR3 DNA sequence: TGTGCCAGTACGGGTGCCACAGATACGCAGTATTTT. Its protein is CASTGATDTQYF.

V and J are TRBV6-5 and TRBJ1-2; 7 nucleotides agree with TRBD1. Trimming at V came to 8 bases and at J to 5 bases, leaving 5 bases not matched to a gene. Germline V gene lookup returns CDR1 MNHEY and CDR2 SVGAGI. The CDR3 length is 12 residues. The CDR3 nucleotides read TGTGCCAGCTCTAGACAGGGATATGGCTACACCTTC. Its translation is CASSRQGYGYTF.

V gene TRBV5-1 combines with J gene TRBJ2-1; 9 nucleotides align to TRBD2. In germline, CDR1 is SGHRS, CDR2 YFSETQ. The junction had 6 bases not matched to a gene; V was cut back by 0 bases and J by 5 bases. The CDR3 spans 16 residues. The CDR3 coding sequence is TGCGCCAGCAGCTTGGCCGGGTCTAGCGGGAACAATGAGCAGTTCTTC. This gives the protein CASSLAGSSGNNEQFF. Full variable domain (outside the CDR3, taken from reference TRBV5-1 and TRBJ2-1): KAGVTQTPRYLIKTRGQQVTLSCSPISGHRSVSWYQQTPGQGLQFLFEYFSETQRNKGNFPGRFSGRQFSNSRSEMNVSTLELGDSALYLCASSLAGSSGNNEQFFGPGTRLTVL.

V gene TRBV11-2 combines with J gene TRBJ2-7; tentatively, D is TRBD2 (5 bases). The germline gives CDR1 SGHAT, CDR2 FQNNGV. Trimming left V 5 bases short and J 3 bases short, with 14 bases between. The CDR3 is made up of 14 amino acids. CDR3 nucleotides: TGTGCCAGCAGCCCCGCGGGTAGAGTCTACGAGCAGTACGTC. It encodes CASSPAGRVYEQYV.

The genes are TRBV6-5 and TRBJ1-2, with 10 bases fitting TRBD1. The trim removed 2 bases at V and 7 bases at J, leaving 10 bases unmatched. Per the germline V gene, CDR1 is MNHEY and CDR2 is SVGAGI. The CDR3 length is 16 residues. CDR3 sequence (DNA): TGTGCCAGCAGTTACACCAGGACAGGGGGGGGGAGTGGCTACACCTTC. It yields the protein CASSYTRTGGGSGYTF.

This chain links TRBV18 with TRBJ2-2, with TRBD1 identical over 7 bases. V was pared by 3 bases and J by 3 bases, with 10 bases of the junction left unmatched. The CDR3 runs to 17 residues. CDR1 KGHSH and CDR2 LQKENI come from the germline V gene. For the CDR3, the DNA is TGTGCCAGCTCACCTAACCCCCTGACAGGGTACACCGGGGAGCTGTTTTTT. Its translation is CASSPNPLTGYTGELFF.

This chain joins TRBV11-2 and TRBJ1-3; D is unresolved. The CDR3 has 16 residues. V lost 1 base, J lost 0 bases, and 10 bases lay in between. CDR1 is SGHAT and CDR2 is FQNNGV in the germline V gene. CDR3 DNA: TGTGCCAGCAGCTTAGTAGCGGGGTTCTCTGGAAACACCATATATTTT. As protein: CASSLVAGFSGNTIYF. The full variable domain, completed using reference TRBV11-2 and TRBJ1-3, is EAGVAQSPRYKIIEKRQSVAFWCNPISGHATLYWYQQILGQGPKLLIQFQNNGVVDDSQLPKDRFSAERLKGVDSTLKIQPAKLEDSAVYLCASSLVAGFSGNTIYFGEGSWLTVV.

CDR3 nucleotides: TGTGCCACCCGGCAGGGGGGATCACCCCTCCACTTT. This encodes CATRQGGSPLHF. The chain has TRBV19 and TRBJ1-6; the match to TRBD1 covers 7 bases. CDR1 LNHDA and CDR2 SQIVND come from the germline V gene (reference sequence). This CDR3 is built from 12 residues. Germline trimming cut 10 bases from V and 10 bases from J; bases unmatched to any gene: 7.

The V gene is TRBV6-2 or TRBV6-3, the J gene TRBJ1-5, with 11 bases lining up with TRBD1. The germline gives CDR1 MNHEY, CDR2 SVGEGT. The CDR3 length is 17 residues. J was trimmed by 1 base and V by 5 bases; bases with no gene match: 7. CDR3 bases: TGTGCCAGCAGTCCCGGACAGGGGGCTCAGAGCAATCAGCCCCAGCATTTT. This gives the protein CASSPGQGAQSNQPQHF.

The chain joins TRBV18 to TRBJ2-1; 8 bases line up with TRBD1. This CDR3 spans 15 amino acids. Trimming cost V 5 bases and J 15 bases; bases outside gene matches: 18. Germline V gives CDR1 KGHSH, CDR2 LQKENI. CDR3 residues: CASSTRQGLDSNRFF. The CDR3 DNA reads as TGTGCCAGCTCAACTCGACAGGGGCTAGATAGTAATCGGTTCTTC.

The V and J genes are TRBV7-2 and TRBJ1-5; 11 nucleotides agree with TRBD1. J was trimmed by 4 bases and V by 5 bases; bases with no gene match: 7. The CDR3 has 16 residues. Germline V gene data show CDR1 as SGHTA and CDR2 as FQGNSA. CDR3 protein: CASSLKDRGLNQPQHF. The CDR3 region has the DNA TGTGCCAGCAGCCTCAAGGACAGGGGGCTTAATCAGCCCCAGCATTTT.

This sequence joins TRBV24-1 and TRBJ1-5; D is unclear. Germline CDR1 KGHDR, CDR2 SFDVKD. The CDR3 loop spans 17 amino acids. Trimming removed 5 bases from V and 4 bases from J, with 20 bases in between. Written as DNA, the CDR3 is TGTGCCACCAGTGTCACGTTCGTGGGGAGAGGGAATCAGCCCCAGCATTTT. It yields the protein CATSVTFVGRGNQPQHF.

J is TRBJ1-6 and V is TRBV4-3; D is unclear. This CDR3 region has 17 residues. Germline V CDR1 and CDR2: LGHNA, YSLEER. With 3 bases removed from V and 4 bases from J, the gap between germline ends came to 16 bases. Here the CDR3 reads CASSQATHRRYNSPLHF. CDR3 in DNA: TGCGCCAGCAGCCAGGCGACACACCGAAGATATAATTCACCCCTCCACTTT.

This sequence joins TRBV3-1 (or the pseudogene TRBV3-2) and TRBJ1-6; 9 nucleotides align to TRBD1. The CDR3 covers 14 residues. Looked up from germline, CDR1 is LGHDT and CDR2 is YNNKEL (reference sequence). V was clipped by 4 bases and J by 7 bases; unmatched bases: 2. CDR3: CASSPTGGNSPLHF. CDR3 bases: TGTGCCAGCAGCCCCACAGGGGGCAATTCACCCCTCCACTTT.

This sequence joins TRBV4-1 and TRBJ2-1, with D maybe TRBD1 (6 bases). Looked up from germline, CDR1 is MGHRA and CDR2 is YSYEKL. The CDR3 runs to 15 residues. The V gene lost 1 base and the J gene lost 8 bases, with 15 bases spanning the gap. The CDR3 loop reads CASSQGQGSYDEQFF. CDR3 DNA: TGCGCCAGCAGCCAAGGCCAGGGGTCATACGATGAGCAGTTCTTC.

CDR3 sequence reads: CASSPAQGGGANVLTF. CDR3 bases: TGTGCCAGCTCACCAGCTCAGGGTGGCGGGGCCAACGTCCTGACTTTC. V gene TRBV18 combines with J gene TRBJ2-6; a possible D gene is TRBD1 (5 bases). CDR3 size: 16 residues. Trimming removed 2 bases at V and 4 bases at J, with 12 bases between. Germline CDR1 is KGHSH and CDR2 is LQKENI.

This chain links TRBV6-5 with TRBJ2-2, with TRBD1 matching over 7 bases. This CDR3 region has 15 residues. Germline-derived CDR1 and CDR2 are MNHEY and SVGAGI. V was clipped by 7 bases and J by 5 bases; unmatched bases: 10. CDR3 DNA sequence: TGTGCCAGCATCAAGACAGGGTCTGGGACCGGGGAGCTGTTTTTT. Residues: CASIKTGSGTGELFF.

The rearrangement uses TRBV7-9 and TRBJ2-3, with 11 positions matching TRBD2. V dropped 3 bases and J dropped 0; count of bases not matched to a gene: 5. The CDR3 runs 17 residues. Germline values: CDR1 SEHNR, CDR2 FQNEAQ (reference sequence). CDR3 region: CASSFFRTSGSTDTQYF. CDR3 coding DNA: TGTGCCAGCAGCTTTTTTCGGACTAGCGGGAGCACAGATACGCAGTATTTT.

This chain connects TRBV30 to TRBJ2-2; TRBD2 agrees at 8 bases. The CDR3 has 13 amino acids. Germline V CDR1 and CDR2: GTSNPN, SVGIG (reference sequence). V dropped 4 bases and J dropped 9; count of bases not matched to a gene: 7. CDR3 DNA sequence: TGTGCCTGGAAGCGGGAGTGGGCTCGGGAGCTGTTTTTT. Its protein product is CAWKREWARELFF.

V is TRBV6-2 or TRBV6-3 and J is TRBJ2-7, with 14 bases fitting TRBD2. This CDR3 is built from 15 residues. Germline CDR1 and CDR2: MNHEY and SVGEGT. The CDR3 sequence: CASSGLGTSGSPLRV. The CDR3 nucleotides read TGTGCCAGCAGTGGACTGGGGACTAGCGGGAGTCCCCTCCGGGTC.

CDR3 nucleotides: TGTGCCAGCAGCTCGTCATCGGTGAGCACAGATACGCAGTATTTT. It codes for CASSSSSVSTDTQYF. The chain recombines TRBV7-2 with TRBJ2-3; D gene ambiguous. Germline V gene data show CDR1 as SGHTA and CDR2 as FQGNSA. The V end lost 4 bases, the J end lost 0 bases, and 11 bases lay between the germline ends. CDR3 length: 15 amino acids. The full variable domain, with the rest looked up from reference TRBV7-2 and TRBJ2-3, is GAGVSQSPSNKVTEKGKDVELRCDPISGHTALYWYRQSLGQGLEFLIYFQGNSAPDKSGLPSDRFSAERTGGSVSTLTIQRTQQEDSAVYLCASSSSSVSTDTQYFGPGTRLTVL.

The chain has TRBV7-2 and TRBJ2-5; D is ambiguous. The germline V gene encodes CDR1 SGHTA and CDR2 FQGNSA. This CDR3 has 16 residues. V dropped 5 bases and J dropped 7 bases, with 23 bases sitting between them. The CDR3 region is CASSPEVLIGFPTQYF. In DNA, the CDR3 is TGTGCCAGCAGCCCAGAGGTTCTTATCGGGTTTCCGACCCAGTACTTC.

The chain joins TRBV6-1 to TRBJ1-3; D unclear. V dropped 4 bases and J dropped 4 bases, with 20 bases sitting between them. Germline loops: CDR1 MNHNS, CDR2 SASEGT. This CDR3 contains 17 residues. Here the CDR3 reads CASSGGSASDAGNTIYF. The CDR3 DNA sequence: TGTGCCAGCAGTGGCGGGAGTGCCTCCGACGCCGGAAACACCATATATTTT.

V usage is TRBV12-3 or TRBV12-4 and J usage is TRBJ1-1; D ambiguous. Trimming pared 3 bases from V and 12 bases from J, leaving 17 bases between. This CDR3 spans 13 amino acids. CDR3 protein: CASSFNLGMETFF. CDR3 sequence (DNA): TGTGCCAGCAGTTTTAATTTGGGTATGGAGACTTTCTTT.

The chain carries TRBV7-2 and TRBJ2-1, with D unresolved. The V gene's germline CDR1 is SGHTA and CDR2 FQGNSA. The V and J ends lost 6 bases and 7 bases respectively, with 19 bases between them. This CDR3 has 15 amino acids. CDR3 sequence (DNA): TGTGCCAGCAGTTCCTTGTTGGGCCTTGGGAATGAGCAGTTCTTC. Translated: CASSSLLGLGNEQFF.

The chain has TRBV4-3 and TRBJ2-2; no firm D call. Germline CDR1 is LGHNA and CDR2 is YSLEER. The CDR3 has 16 residues. Deletions cut 0 bases from V and 1 base from J, with 9 bases between. The CDR3 sequence is CASSQDYGLNTGELFF. CDR3 DNA: TGCGCCAGCAGCCAAGATTACGGTCTGAACACCGGGGAGCTGTTTTTT.

With respect to this clone: The sample carries other DNA sequences with the same CDR3. The chain combines TRBV6-5 with TRBJ2-7; TRBD1 aligns across 11 bases. The length of the CDR3 is 14 residues. V dropped 2 bases and J dropped 6; count of bases not matched to a gene: 3. Germline assignment: CDR1 MNHEY and CDR2 SVGAGI. CDR3 coding DNA: TGTGCCAGCAGTTACACCGGACAGGGGGCCGAGCAGTACTTC. Amino acid sequence: CASSYTGQGAEQYF.